One and the same sample provided the 10 T cell receptor beta chains below, sequenced in a study of blood T cell repertoires in COVID-19. Clones were sequenced by immunoSEQ multiplex PCR, and TCRdb holds only the in-frame ones, with some missing. The sample carries under 200,000 clones, 80% recorded once. Sequencing was carried out using PBMCs or T cells enriched from blood (not recorded which). The receptor set was obtained from a woman aged 60 to 75 who had recovered from COVID-19.

The chain carries TRBV6-2 or TRBV6-3 and TRBJ1-6; D is undetermined. The CDR3 is 17 residues long. Germline CDR1 reads MNHEY; CDR2 reads SVGEGT. Trimming cost V 6 bases and J 7 bases, with 22 bases left between them. CDR3 amino acids: CASSLTGLHSGNSPLHF. CDR3 sequence (DNA): TGTGCCAGCAGCCTTACCGGTTTACATTCGGGGAATTCACCCCTCCACTTT.

The gene calls are TRBV7-9 and TRBJ1-4, with D hard to call. The ends were cut back, 2 bases at V and 4 bases at J, with 14 bases in the middle. Germline CDR1 SEHNR, CDR2 FQNEAQ (reference sequence). The CDR3 consists of 16 residues. CDR3 in DNA: TGTGCCAGCAGCTTAAAGTCCCGGAGTCGTAATGAAAAACTGTTTTTT. Amino acids: CASSLKSRSRNEKLFF. Full variable domain (rest looked up from reference TRBV7-9 and TRBJ1-4): DTGVSQNPRHKITKRGQNVTFRCDPISEHNRLYWYRQTLGQGPEFLTYFQNEAQLEKSRLLSDRFSAERPKGSFSTLEIQRTEQGDSAMYLCASSLKSRSRNEKLFFGSGTQLSVL.

The V and J genes are TRBV29-1 and TRBJ1-1; no definite D call. CDR1 SQVTM and CDR2 ANQGSEA come from the germline V gene. The CDR3 loop spans 13 amino acids. Trimming removed 6 bases from V and 3 bases from J, with 14 bases in between. CDR3 sequence (DNA): TGCAGCGTGCTCGCGGCCCCGGACACTGAAGCTTTCTTT. Its protein product is CSVLAAPDTEAFF.

V gene TRBV5-4 combines with J gene TRBJ1-6; the match to TRBD1 covers 8 bases. The CDR3 runs to 17 residues. V shed 2 bases, J shed 4 bases, and the junction held 8 bases outside the gene matches. Per germline, CDR1 SGHNT and CDR2 YYREEE (reference sequence). In DNA form, the CDR3 reads TGTGCCAGCAGCTTCCAGACAGGGGCGCTTTATAATTCACCCCTCCACTTT. It translates to CASSFQTGALYNSPLHF.

The CDR3 DNA sequence: TGTGCCAGCACTCAGGGGGTGGGGACAGATACGCAGTATTTT. Protein sequence: CASTQGVGTDTQYF. The V gene is TRBV6-5, the J gene TRBJ2-3; 7 bases align to TRBD1. CDR1 and CDR2 from the germline V gene are MNHEY and SVGAGI. The CDR3 is 14 residues long. With 7 bases clipped from V and 3 bases from J, the junction kept 7 bases outside the gene matches.

The chain employs TRBV19 and TRBJ1-5; D may be TRBD1 (5 bases). The V gene lost 2 bases and the J gene lost 1 base, with 9 bases spanning the gap. The germline CDR1 and CDR2 sequences are LNHDA and SQIVND (reference sequence). The CDR3 extends over 15 amino acids. This CDR3 reads CASSILGGSNQPQHF. The DNA of the CDR3 is TGTGCCAGTAGTATACTCGGGGGGAGCAATCAGCCCCAGCATTTT.

Here the CDR3 DNA reads TGTGCCAGCAGCCAAGGACAGGGTAGGTCACCCCTCCACTTT. Encoded protein: CASSQGQGRSPLHF. The chain combines TRBV3-1 (or the pseudogene TRBV3-2) with TRBJ1-6; 7 nucleotides agree with TRBD1. The V gene's germline CDR1 is LGHDT and CDR2 YNNKEL (reference sequence). V trimming: 1 base; J trimming: 10 bases; junction bases outside the gene matches: 4. The CDR3 has 14 residues.

The rearrangement uses TRBV5-1 and TRBJ2-5; no clear D gene. V gave up 0 bases and J gave up 5 bases, with 11 bases separating them. The CDR3 length is 14 residues. CDR1 and CDR2 from the germline V gene are SGHRS and YFSETQ. The DNA for the CDR3 is TGCGCCAGCAGCTTGGGGGTCCTGCGGGAGACCCAGTACTTC. It is translated as CASSLGVLRETQYF.

The chain couples TRBV27 to TRBJ2-2; D gene uncertain. Between the trimmed V and J ends, which lost 2 bases and 5 bases, there was a span of 6 bases. The V gene's germline CDR1 is MNHEY and CDR2 SMNVEV (reference sequence). The CDR3 has 13 residues. For the CDR3, the DNA is TGTGCCAGCAGTTTAAGGAGAACCGGGGAGCTGTTTTTT. Translated, it gives CASSLRRTGELFF.

The V call is TRBV2, the J call TRBJ1-1; D is undetermined. The CDR3 loop spans 13 amino acids. Germline V gene sequence: CDR1 SNHLY, CDR2 FYNNEI. Trimming left V 6 bases short and J 5 bases short, with 13 bases between. This chain's CDR3 is CASSLVEQTEAFF. Here the CDR3 DNA reads TGTGCCAGCAGCCTAGTGGAGCAAACTGAAGCTTTCTTT.